Below, one T cell receptor (beta chain) is given with its context. Its specificity is not known. The data stem from a study of a mutant IDH1 vaccine in newly diagnosed glioma. About the research overall: With temozolomide cycles, or 4-6 weeks after radiotherapy alone, vaccination was started.

The time point: week 23, last vaccination. A 20-mer mutant IDH1 peptide at 300 ug was injected subcutaneously with topical imiquimod. Donors harbored newly found WHO grade 3 or 4 IDH1-mutant, ATRX-lost astrocytomas. This CDR3 has 17 residues. The germline CDR1 and CDR2 sequences are LNHDA and SQIVND (reference sequence). Sequenced by immunoSEQ multiplex PCR; TCRdb stores in-frame clones only, minus some. The sample records around 34,000 clones, around 81% being singletons. This rearrangement joins TRBV19 to TRBJ2-3; 15 bases map to TRBD2. This sequence was found in a man aged 40-50 years with glioma. Sequencing was performed on PBMCs, taken from a glioma patient whose treatment included an IDH1 peptide vaccine. The CDR3 region has the DNA TGTAACCCAACCCTAGGACTAGCGGGAGGGCCCACAGATACGCAGTATTTT. The encoded protein is CNPTLGLAGGPTDTQYF.